This is a list of T cell receptor beta chains from one sample in a study of T cell responses to AZD1222 COVID-19 vaccine. Sequencing used immunoSEQ multiplex PCR; TCRdb keeps in-frame clones, though not all of them. This repertoire shows fewer than 150,000 clones, around 90% found once; its top ten account for 3.1%. Material: peripheral blood, obtained 28 days after the second AZD1222 dose. The receptors were sampled from an adult who received the AZD1222 COVID-19 vaccine. The CDR3 runs from the conserved cysteine through the conserved F or W. D genes are given only for firm matches. Clone size is shown for a subset of rows, as once, few, many or a class of expanded clone.

TRBV18	NA	TRBJ2-5	NA	CASSPLSGPQETQYF	TGTGCCAGCTCACCACTATCCGGGCCCCAAGAGACCCAGTACTTC
TRBV28	NA	TRBJ1-4	NA	CVAGDLNEKLFF	TGTGTCGCAGGCGACCTTAATGAAAAACTGTTTTTT
TRBV3-1/TRBV3-2	TRBD1	TRBJ2-5	NA	CASSQGTAQETQYF	TGTGCCAGCAGCCAGGGGACAGCGCAAGAGACCCAGTACTTC
TRBV6-1	NA	TRBJ1-5	NA	CASSEGAYSSSNQPQHF	TGTGCCAGCAGTGAAGGGGCATACAGCAGTAGCAATCAGCCCCAGCATTTT
TRBV19	NA	TRBJ1-1	NA	CASSIWGHPEAFF	TGTGCCAGTAGTATTTGGGGACACCCTGAAGCTTTCTTT
TRBV27	NA	TRBJ1-5	once	CASSGGWGYSNQPQHF	TGTGCCAGCAGCGGGGGGTGGGGTTATAGCAATCAGCCCCAGCATTTT
TRBV20-1	TRBD1	TRBJ1-2	NA	CSASLDRGPGGYTF	TGCAGTGCTAGTTTGGACAGGGGGCCCGGGGGCTACACCTTC
TRBV10-3	TRBD1	TRBJ1-5	few	CAIRAGTGDANQPQHF	TGTGCCATCAGAGCCGGGACAGGGGACGCCAATCAGCCCCAGCATTTT
TRBV5-4	TRBD2	TRBJ2-3	NA	CASSTPAGPSTDTQYF	TGTGCCAGCAGCACCCCAGCGGGGCCGAGCACAGATACGCAGTATTTT
TRBV28	NA	TRBJ2-7	NA	CASSPQGFSYEQYF	TGTGCCAGCAGTCCCCAGGGCTTCTCCTACGAGCAGTACTTC
TRBV28	TRBD2	TRBJ2-1	NA	CASSSASGSSVEQFF	TGTGCCAGCAGCTCCGCCAGCGGGAGTTCGGTTGAGCAGTTCTTC
TRBV7-8	TRBD1	TRBJ2-3	NA	CASGQGVTDTQYF	TGTGCCAGCGGGCAGGGGGTTACAGATACGCAGTATTTT
TRBV7-2	NA	TRBJ2-1	NA	CASSLMAWLGNEQFF	TGTGCCAGCAGCTTAATGGCGTGGTTGGGCAATGAGCAGTTCTTC
TRBV19	NA	TRBJ1-5	NA	CASSPGHTDSNQPQHF	TGTGCCAGTAGTCCCGGCCACACCGATAGCAATCAGCCCCAGCATTTT
TRBV28	TRBD1	TRBJ1-2	NA	CASKLEAGGGTYGYTF	TGTGCCAGCAAGCTTGAGGCAGGGGGGGGAACCTATGGCTACACCTTC
TRBV2	TRBD2	TRBJ2-2	NA	CASKTSGYTGELFF	TGTGCCAGCAAAACTAGCGGCTACACCGGGGAGCTGTTTTTT
TRBV9	TRBD1	TRBJ2-2	NA	CASSAQTGELPGELFF	TGTGCCAGCAGCGCCCAGACAGGGGAGCTGCCCGGGGAGCTGTTTTTT
TRBV28	NA	TRBJ1-2	NA	CASLSNYGYTF	TGTGCCAGCTTATCTAACTATGGCTACACCTTC
TRBV27	TRBD1	TRBJ1-2	NA	CASSSTGGYGYTF	TGTGCCAGCAGTTCAACAGGGGGGTATGGCTACACCTTC
TRBV6-6	NA	TRBJ1-1	once	CASSPPLGIGDKNTEAFF	TGTGCCAGCAGTCCACCCCTGGGAATCGGGGACAAAAACACTGAAGCTTTCTTT
TRBV19	NA	TRBJ2-4	NA	CGVKAGPSAVQYF	TGTGGCGTTAAGGCGGGACCCAGCGCCGTTCAGTACTTC
TRBV28	NA	TRBJ1-6	NA	CASSPPTHF	TGTGCCAGCAGTCCCCCCACTCACTTT
TRBV5-1	TRBD1	TRBJ2-2	NA	CASSLDRDRATRELFF	TGCGCCAGCAGCTTGGATAGGGACAGGGCTACCAGGGAGCTGTTTTTT
TRBV6-5	NA	TRBJ2-7	NA	CASSYGQWSYEQYF	TGTGCCAGCAGTTACGGACAGTGGTCCTACGAGCAGTACTTC
TRBV9	TRBD2	TRBJ2-3	NA	CASSLTSGSRSTDTQYF	TGTGCCAGCAGCCTAACTAGCGGGAGCCGCAGCACAGATACGCAGTATTTT
TRBV28	NA	TRBJ1-2	NA	CASSFSGSNYGYTF	TGTGCCAGCAGTTTCTCAGGGTCTAACTATGGCTACACCTTC
TRBV19	TRBD1	TRBJ1-2	NA	CASRRDSYLEGYTF	TGTGCCAGTAGGCGGGACAGTTACTTGGAAGGCTACACCTTC
TRBV28	NA	TRBJ1-5	NA	CASTPPKHF	TGTGCCAGCACACCCCCCAAGCATTTT
TRBV9	TRBD2	TRBJ2-3	NA	CASSVWGSGGWASTDTQYF	TGTGCCAGCAGCGTTTGGGGTAGCGGGGGCTGGGCCAGCACAGATACGCAGTATTTT
TRBV28	NA	TRBJ2-1	NA	CASSPATGGIANEQFF	TGTGCCAGCAGTCCCGCGACAGGAGGTATCGCGAATGAGCAGTTCTTC
TRBV7-9	NA	TRBJ2-2	NA	CASSQGASIVELFF	TGTGCCAGCAGTCAAGGGGCGTCAATCGTGGAGCTGTTTTTT
TRBV10-1	TRBD2	TRBJ2-7	NA	CASSEGGRPSYEQYF	TGCGCCAGCAGTGAAGGCGGGAGGCCCTCCTACGAGCAGTACTTC
TRBV18	NA	TRBJ1-5	NA	CASSPGNQQPQHF	TGTGCCAGCTCACCCGGGAATCAGCAGCCCCAGCATTTT
TRBV11-1	NA	TRBJ2-2	NA	CASNVRGTGELFF	TGTGCCAGCAACGTCAGGGGCACCGGGGAGCTGTTTTTT
TRBV20-1	NA	TRBJ1-2	NA	CSASHGANHGYTF	TGCAGTGCTAGTCATGGGGCCAACCATGGCTACACCTTC
TRBV3-1/TRBV3-2	NA	TRBJ2-5	NA	CASSDNGGSQETQYF	TGTGCCAGCAGCGACAACGGGGGTTCCCAAGAGACCCAGTACTTC
TRBV9	NA	TRBJ1-1	NA	CASSVSGLMRTEAFF	TGTGCCAGCAGCGTATCAGGGTTAATGAGAACTGAAGCTTTCTTT
TRBV10-2	TRBD1	TRBJ1-5	NA	CATQGGDQPQHF	TGCGCCACCCAAGGGGGCGATCAGCCCCAGCATTTT
TRBV19	TRBD1	TRBJ1-2	NA	CASSPPDRAGGYTF	TGTGCCAGTAGTCCCCCGGACAGGGCTGGCGGCTACACCTTC
TRBV7-2	NA	TRBJ2-3	NA	CASSPSSAADTQYF	TGTGCCAGCAGCCCGTCAAGCGCGGCAGATACGCAGTATTTT
TRBV19	NA	TRBJ2-3	NA	CASSMRGITDTQYF	TGTGCCAGTAGTATGAGGGGGATAACAGATACGCAGTATTTT
TRBV5-4	NA	TRBJ2-1	NA	CASSLSGGYNEQFF	TGTGCCAGCAGCTTGTCCGGGGGATACAATGAGCAGTTCTTC
TRBV30	TRBD1	TRBJ1-4	NA	CAWGRDRNEKLFF	TGTGCCTGGGGCCGGGACAGGAATGAAAAACTGTTTTTT